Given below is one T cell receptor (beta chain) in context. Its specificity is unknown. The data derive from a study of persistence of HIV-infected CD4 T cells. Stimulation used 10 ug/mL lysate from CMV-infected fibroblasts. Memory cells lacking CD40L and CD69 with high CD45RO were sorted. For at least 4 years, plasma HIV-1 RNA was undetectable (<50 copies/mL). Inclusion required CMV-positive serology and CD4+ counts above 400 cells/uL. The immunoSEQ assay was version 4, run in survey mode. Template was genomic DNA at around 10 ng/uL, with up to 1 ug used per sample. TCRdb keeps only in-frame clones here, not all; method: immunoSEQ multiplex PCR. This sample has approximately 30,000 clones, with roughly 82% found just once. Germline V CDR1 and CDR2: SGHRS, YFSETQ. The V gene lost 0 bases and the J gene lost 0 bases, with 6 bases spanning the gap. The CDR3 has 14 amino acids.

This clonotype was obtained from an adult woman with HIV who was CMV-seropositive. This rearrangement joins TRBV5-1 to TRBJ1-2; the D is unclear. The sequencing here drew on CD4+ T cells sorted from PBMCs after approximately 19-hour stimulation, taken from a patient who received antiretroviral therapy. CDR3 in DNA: TGCGCCAGCAGCTTGGGCGGGTCTAACTATGGCTACACCTTC. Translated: CASSLGGSNYGYTF. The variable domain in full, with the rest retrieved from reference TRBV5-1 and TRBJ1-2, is KAGVTQTPRYLIKTRGQQVTLSCSPISGHRSVSWYQQTPGQGLQFLFEYFSETQRNKGNFPGRFSGRQFSNSRSEMNVSTLELGDSALYLCASSLGGSNYGYTFGSGTRLTVV.